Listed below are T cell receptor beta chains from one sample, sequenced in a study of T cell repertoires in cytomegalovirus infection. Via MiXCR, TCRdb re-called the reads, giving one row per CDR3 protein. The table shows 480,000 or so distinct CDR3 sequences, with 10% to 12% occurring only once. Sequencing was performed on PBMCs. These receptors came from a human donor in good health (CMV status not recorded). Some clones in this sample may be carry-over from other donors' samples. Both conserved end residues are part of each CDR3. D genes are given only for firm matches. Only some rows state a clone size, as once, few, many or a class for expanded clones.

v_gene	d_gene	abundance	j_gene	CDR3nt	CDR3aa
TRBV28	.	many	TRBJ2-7	TGTGCCAGCAGTTTTGGGGGATCAGCCCGATCCTACGAGCAGTACTTC	CASSFGGSARSYEQYF
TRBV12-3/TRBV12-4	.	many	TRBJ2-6	TGTGCCAGCAGGTCGACAGACTCTGGGGCCAACGTCCTGACTTTC	CASRSTDSGANVLTF
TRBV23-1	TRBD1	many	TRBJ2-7	TGCGCCAGCAGTCAATCTGGGGGACCGGGACAGGTTCTCGAGGAGCAGTACTTC	CASSQSGGPGQVLEEQYF
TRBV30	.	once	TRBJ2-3	TGTGCCTGGAGTGTAGACGTTCGGGTAGATACGCAGTATTTT	CAWSVDVRVDTQYF
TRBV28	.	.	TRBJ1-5	TGTGCTAGCAGCCTATGGGCCCCGGGCAACAATCAGCCCCAGCATTTT	CASSLWAPGNNQPQHF
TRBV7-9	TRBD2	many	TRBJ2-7	TGTGCCAGCAGCTCTGGGACTAGCGGGAGCCTCTCCTACGAGCAGTACTTC	CASSSGTSGSLSYEQYF
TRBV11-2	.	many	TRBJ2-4	TGTGCCAGCAGCTTAGATCGGGCCGAGGGGCAAAACATTCAGTACTTC	CASSLDRAEGQNIQYF
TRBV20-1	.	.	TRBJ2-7	TGCAGTGCTAGAGATAGGGTCGGGGGTAGATACGAGCAGTACTTC	CSARDRVGGRYEQYF
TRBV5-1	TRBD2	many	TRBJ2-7	TGCGCCAGCAGCCACCAACTAGCGGGGGTACCGTTCTACGAGCAGTACTTC	CASSHQLAGVPFYEQYF
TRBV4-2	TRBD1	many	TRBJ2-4	TGTGCCAGCAGCCAAGCTGACAGGGAAAACATTCAGTACTTC	CASSQADRENIQYF
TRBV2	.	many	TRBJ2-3	TGTGCCAGCAGTGAAGGTTGGCAGGGGACGGTGGCAGATACGCAGTATTTT	CASSEGWQGTVADTQYF
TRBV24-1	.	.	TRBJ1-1	TGTGCCACCATGGGAGGGGTCTACACTGAAGCTTTCTTT	CATMGGVYTEAFF
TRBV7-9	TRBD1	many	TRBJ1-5	TGTGCCAGCAGCTTGGATTACAGGGGCCATCAGCCCCAGCATTTT	CASSLDYRGHQPQHF
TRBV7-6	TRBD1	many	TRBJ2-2	TGTGCCAGCAGCTTGGGACAGGGGGCCGGGGAGCTGTTTTTT	CASSLGQGAGELFF
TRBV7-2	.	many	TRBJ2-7	TGTGCCAGCAGCTCGGTTAGCGCTTCCGAGCAGTACTTC	CASSSVSASEQYF
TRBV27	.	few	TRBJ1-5	TGTGCCAGCAGCTCAGCCTCAGGGAGCCAGCCCCAGCATTTT	CASSSASGSQPQHF
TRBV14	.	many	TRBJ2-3	TGTGCCAGCAGCCAAGTTCTGGGGAACACAGATACGCAGTATTTT	CASSQVLGNTDTQYF
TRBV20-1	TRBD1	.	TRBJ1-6	TGCAGTGCTAGAGACCGGGACAGGGGTGCTTCACCCCTCCACTTT	CSARDRDRGASPLHF
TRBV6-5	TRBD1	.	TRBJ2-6	TGTGCCAGCAGCTACGTAGGGACAGGAGGGGTCGGGGCCAACGTCCTGACTTTC	CASSYVGTGGVGANVLTF
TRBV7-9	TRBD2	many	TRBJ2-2	TGTGCCAGCAGCTCCCCGGGGGGAGGTCCCTCCGGGGAGCTGTTTTTT	CASSSPGGGPSGELFF
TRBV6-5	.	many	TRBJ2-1	TGTGCCAGCAGTTACGGATCTGGAGGGAGCAATGAGCAGTTCTTC	CASSYGSGGSNEQFF
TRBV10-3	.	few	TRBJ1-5	TGTGCCATCAGTGAGATGGTGGGACCTCAGCCCCAGCATTTT	CAISEMVGPQPQHF
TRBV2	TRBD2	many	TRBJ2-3	TGTGCCAGCAAGCGGGAGCTCGGCACAGATACGCAGTATTTT	CASKRELGTDTQYF
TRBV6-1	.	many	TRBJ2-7	TGTGCCAGCAGTGTAGACCGCGCCTACGAGCAGTACTTC	CASSVDRAYEQYF
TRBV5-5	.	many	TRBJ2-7	TGTGCCAGCAGCTTGGTTGTCAGGGGTCCCTACGAGCAGTACTTC	CASSLVVRGPYEQYF
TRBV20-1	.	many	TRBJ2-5	TGCAGTGCTAGAGGACAGTACCAGACCCAGTACTTC	CSARGQYQTQYF
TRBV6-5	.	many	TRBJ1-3	TGTGCCAGCAGTTACTCGGGAGGAAACACCATATATTTT	CASSYSGGNTIYF
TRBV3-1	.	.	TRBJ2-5	TGTGCCAGCAGCCAAACAGGCTGGTACCAAGAGACCCAGTACTTC	CASSQTGWYQETQYF
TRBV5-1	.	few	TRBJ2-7	TGCGCCAGCAGCTCGGGACACACGAGCTCCTACGAGCAGTACTTC	CASSSGHTSSYEQYF
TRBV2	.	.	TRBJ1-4	TGTGCCAGTAGGGGCAGGACAACTAATGAAAAACTGTTTTTT	CASRGRTTNEKLFF
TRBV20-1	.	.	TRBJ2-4	TGCAGTGCCCGCGATGGTACCCGCCCAGCCAAAAACATTCAGTACTTC	CSARDGTRPAKNIQYF
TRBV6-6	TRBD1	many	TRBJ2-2	TGTGCCAGCAGTTATCGGACAGGGGCCGGCACCGGGGAGCTGTTTTTT	CASSYRTGAGTGELFF
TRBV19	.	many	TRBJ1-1	TGTGCCAGTAGTATCACCCGGAACACTGAAGCTTTCTTT	CASSITRNTEAFF
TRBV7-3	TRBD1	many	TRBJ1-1	TGTGCCAGCAGCTTAACGTCCAGGGGGGGGAACACTGAAGCTTTCTTT	CASSLTSRGGNTEAFF
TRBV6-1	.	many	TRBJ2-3	TGTGCCAGCAGTGAAACCATGGCAGATACGCAGTATTTT	CASSETMADTQYF
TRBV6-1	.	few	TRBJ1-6	TGTGCCGCCCTCGAGGGTGTAGGCTCCTATAATTCACCCCTCCACTTT	CAALEGVGSYNSPLHF
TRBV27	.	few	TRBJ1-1	TGTGCCAGCAGTTTGGGAATAACCACTGAAGCTTTCTTT	CASSLGITTEAFF
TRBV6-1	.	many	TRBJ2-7	TGTGCCAGCCAGGACTACTCCTACGAGCAGTACTTC	CASQDYSYEQYF
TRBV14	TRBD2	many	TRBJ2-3	TGTGCCAGCAGCCAGAGCGGGAGGTCCACAGATACGCAGTATTTT	CASSQSGRSTDTQYF
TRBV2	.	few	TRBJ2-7	TGTGCCAGCATCCTTATGGTTCAAACCCCCTACGAGCAGTACTTC	CASILMVQTPYEQYF
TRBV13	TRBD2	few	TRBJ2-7	TGTGCCAGCAGATCATTAAGGGTGGGGACTAGCGTCTACGAGCAGTACTTC	CASRSLRVGTSVYEQYF
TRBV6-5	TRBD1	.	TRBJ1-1	TGTGCCAGCAGGCGGACAGGGCAAGCTTTCTTT	CASRRTGQAFF